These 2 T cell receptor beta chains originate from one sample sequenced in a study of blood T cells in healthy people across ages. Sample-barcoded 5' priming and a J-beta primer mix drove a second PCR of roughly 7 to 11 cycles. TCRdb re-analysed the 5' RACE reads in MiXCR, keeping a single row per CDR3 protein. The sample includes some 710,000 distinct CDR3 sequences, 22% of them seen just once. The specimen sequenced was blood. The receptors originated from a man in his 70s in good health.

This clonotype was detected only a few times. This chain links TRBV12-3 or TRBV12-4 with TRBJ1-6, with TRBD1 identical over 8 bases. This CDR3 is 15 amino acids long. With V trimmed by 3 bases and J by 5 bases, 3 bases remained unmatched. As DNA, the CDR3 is TGTGCCAGCAGTTTCCGGGACAGGAATAATTCACCCCTCCACTTT. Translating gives CASSFRDRNNSPLHF.

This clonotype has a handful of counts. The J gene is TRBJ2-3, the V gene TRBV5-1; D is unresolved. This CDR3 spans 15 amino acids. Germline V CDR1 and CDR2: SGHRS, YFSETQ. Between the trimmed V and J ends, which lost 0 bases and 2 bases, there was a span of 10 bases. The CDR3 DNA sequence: TGCGCCAGCAGCTTGGAGAAGGGATTCACAGATACGCAGTATTTT. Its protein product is CASSLEKGFTDTQYF.